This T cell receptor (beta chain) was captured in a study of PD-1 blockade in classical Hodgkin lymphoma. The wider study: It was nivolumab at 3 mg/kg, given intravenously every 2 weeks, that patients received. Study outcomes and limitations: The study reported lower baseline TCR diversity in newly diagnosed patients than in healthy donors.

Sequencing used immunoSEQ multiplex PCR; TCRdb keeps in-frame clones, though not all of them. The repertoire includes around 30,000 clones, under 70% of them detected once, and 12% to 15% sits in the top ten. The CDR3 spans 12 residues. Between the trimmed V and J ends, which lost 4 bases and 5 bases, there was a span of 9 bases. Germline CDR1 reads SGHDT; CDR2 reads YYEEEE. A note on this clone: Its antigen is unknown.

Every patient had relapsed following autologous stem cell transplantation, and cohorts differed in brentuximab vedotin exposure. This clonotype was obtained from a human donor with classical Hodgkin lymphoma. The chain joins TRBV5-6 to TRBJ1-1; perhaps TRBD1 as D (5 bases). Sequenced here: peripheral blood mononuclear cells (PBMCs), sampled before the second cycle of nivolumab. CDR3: CASSPGGTEAFF. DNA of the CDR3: TGTGCCAGCAGCCCCGGGGGGACTGAAGCTTTCTTT.